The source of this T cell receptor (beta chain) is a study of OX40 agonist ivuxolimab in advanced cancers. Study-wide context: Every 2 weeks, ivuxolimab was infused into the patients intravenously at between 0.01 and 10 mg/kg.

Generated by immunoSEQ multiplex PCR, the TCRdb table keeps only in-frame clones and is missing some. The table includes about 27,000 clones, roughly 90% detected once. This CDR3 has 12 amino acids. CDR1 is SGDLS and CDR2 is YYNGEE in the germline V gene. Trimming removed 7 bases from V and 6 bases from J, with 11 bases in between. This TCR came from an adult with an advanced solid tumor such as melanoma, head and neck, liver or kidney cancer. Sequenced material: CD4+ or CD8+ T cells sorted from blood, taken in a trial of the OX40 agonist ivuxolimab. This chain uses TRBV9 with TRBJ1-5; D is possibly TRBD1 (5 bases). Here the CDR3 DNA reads TGTGCCAGCGGGGGGTTGGCTCAGCCCCAGCATTTT. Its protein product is CASGGLAQPQHF.